This TCR beta chain was profiled in a study of T-cell memory formation after mild COVID-19. Study-wide background: TCR clusters were largely donor specific.

Findings of the study overall: The appearance of some responding clones in pre-infection memory suggested that cross-reactive memory joined. Clones contracting day 15 to 85 were balanced CD4/CD8; later expanders leaned CD4+.

This clonotype was observed a handful of times. Its antigen is as yet unknown. Constant-segment primers and 5'RACE yielded cDNA libraries for TCR alpha and TCR beta, each carrying sample barcodes and UMIs. TCRdb re-called the 5' RACE reads with MiXCR, one entry per CDR3 protein. The sample contains 350,000 to 400,000 distinct CDR3 sequences, around 21% of which appear only once. Germline values: CDR1 KGHDR, CDR2 SFDVKD. V was clipped by 5 bases and J by 2 bases, with 6 bases between them. The CDR3 extends over 13 amino acids. The sample comprised PBMCs or a T cell subset sorted from them (not recorded which). The TCR originated in an adult woman who had mild COVID-19 (a few samples of this study predate the infection). Cell type and time point are not known. The gene calls are TRBV24-1 and TRBJ1-5; D gene ambiguous. The CDR3 nucleotides are TGTGCCACCAGTGTCTGGGGCAATCAGCCCCAGCATTTT. Residues: CATSVWGNQPQHF.